This section outlines one T cell receptor (beta chain) sequence together with its context. Its antigen remains unidentified. These data are taken from a study of cytomegalovirus exposure and HLA in healthy donors. Study outcomes and limitations: Among TCR beta chains, those listed as cytomegalovirus-associated numbered more than 150. Most TCR beta V segments were productive about 87% or about 30% of the time in an earlier analysis.

Unrecorded immune exposures were likely, despite nominal health at sampling. Germline-derived CDR1 and CDR2 are SGHTA and FQGNSA. The length of the CDR3 is 17 residues. The V end was cut by 4 bases, the J end by 0 bases, with 16 bases between. Both 60 Vbeta primers and 13 Jbeta primers went into the PCR. As processed by the authors: Approximately 11 million shared chains were among the roughly 80 million unique TCR beta chains that a later analysis counted. Repertoires were generated with immunoSEQ multiplex PCR, while TCRdb's copy carries only in-frame clones and drops some. V and J calls and clone size come straight from that table; D and trimming were deduced from the DNA. This repertoire shows hundreds of thousands of clones, less than 85% found once; its top ten account for 0.63%.

This sequence was found in a man aged 18 to 29 in good health and CMV-seronegative. The source material was PBMCs. V usage is TRBV7-2 and J usage is TRBJ1-5; D uncertain. CDR3 bases: TGTGCCAGCAGCTCGAAGGGCGCGGGGATTAGCAATCAGCCCCAGCATTTT. The encoded protein is CASSSKGAGISNQPQHF.